The rows below give T cell receptor beta chains drawn from one sample of a study of molecular identifiers for immune sequencing clone quantification. In TCRdb, the PCR reads were re-called with MiXCR into one record per CDR3 protein. This sample has roughly 630,000 distinct CDR3 sequences, with about 25% found just once. What was sequenced was naive CD8+ T cells from blood, with Jurkat cell RNA spiked in. The receptors here all came from a human donor in good health. Some libraries in this study had Jurkat cell RNA spiked in. Both conserved end residues are part of each CDR3. Each record gives: clone size, J gene, D gene, CDR3 length, V gene, CDR3 protein, CDR3 DNA. The D gene is left open where the match is weak. Size tells how often a clone was seen (once, few, many) or the class of an expanded clone, and some rows leave it out.

>-|TRBJ1-4|-|17|TRBV7-9
CASSLGTRGATNEKLSF
TGTGCCAGCAGCTTAGGGACGCGGGGGGCAACTAATGAAAAACTGTCTTTT
>many|TRBJ2-7|TRBD1|15|TRBV6-5
CASSLLTGGSYEQYF
TGTGCCAGCAGTCTACTGACAGGGGGATCGTACGAGCAGTACTTC
>-|TRBJ1-5|TRBD1|13|TRBV10-2
CASNGQGNQPQHF
TGCGCCAGCAATGGACAGGGGAATCAGCCCCAGCATTTT
>few|TRBJ1-6|-|15|TRBV7-2
CASSLEGGFYSPLHF
TGTGCCAGCAGCTTAGAAGGGGGGTTTTATTCACCCCTCCACTTT
>few|TRBJ2-1|-|15|TRBV6-5
CASSTDSPTYNEQFF
TGTGCCAGCAGCACAGACAGCCCGACCTACAATGAGCAGTTCTTC
>few|TRBJ2-1|TRBD2|18|TRBV4-1
CASSQELAGGPIYNEQFF
TGCGCCAGCAGCCAAGAACTAGCGGGGGGGCCTATCTACAATGAGCAGTTCTTC
>many|TRBJ1-1|-|14|TRBV12-3/TRBV12-4
CASSLLSRGTEAFF
TGTGCCAGCAGTTTATTGAGCAGGGGCACTGAAGCTTTCTTT
>many|TRBJ2-5|TRBD2|15|TRBV9
CASSVGLAVEETQYF
TGTGCCAGCAGCGTCGGACTAGCGGTTGAAGAGACCCAGTACTTC
>-|TRBJ2-2|-|14|TRBV10-3
CAISRPISAGELFF
TGTGCCATCAGCAGACCCATTAGCGCCGGGGAGCTGTTTTTT
>few|TRBJ1-1|-|14|TRBV7-2
CASSFGVGFTEAFF
TGTGCCAGCAGCTTTGGGGTGGGATTCACTGAAGCTTTCTTT
>few|TRBJ2-1|-|15|TRBV5-1
CASSLVGGDVNEQFF
TGCGCCAGCAGCTTGGTTGGGGGAGATGTCAATGAGCAGTTCTTC
>-|TRBJ2-1|-|14|TRBV9
CASSVEGLYNEQFF
TGTGCCAGCAGCGTAGAAGGGCTGTACAATGAGCAGTTCTTC
>few|TRBJ1-6|-|15|TRBV6-2/TRBV6-3
CASSYTEAYNSPLHF
TGTGCCAGCAGTTATACAGAGGCCTATAATTCACCCCTCCACTTT
>-|TRBJ1-1|-|14|TRBV5-3
CAPSWRGGGSEAFF
TGTGCCCCCAGCTGGAGGGGGGGGGGCTCTGAAGCTTTCTTT
>many|TRBJ2-7|-|13|TRBV7-2
CASSFGGLYEQYF
TGTGCCAGCAGCTTCGGAGGACTCTACGAGCAGTACTTC
>many|TRBJ2-2|-|12|TRBV12-3/TRBV12-4
CASSPETGELFF
TGTGCCAGCAGTCCTGAGACCGGGGAGCTGTTTTTT
>-|TRBJ2-7|TRBD2|16|TRBV20-1
CSARVRVSGRNYEQYF
TGCAGTGCTAGAGTGCGGGTTAGCGGGAGGAACTACGAGCAGTACTTC
>few|TRBJ1-2|TRBD1|13|TRBV7-9
CASSLEGADGYTF
TGTGCCAGCAGCTTAGAGGGGGCTGATGGCTACACCTTC
>few|TRBJ2-7|TRBD2|20|TRBV24-1
CATRAELGQGRTSGIYEQYF
TGTGCCACCAGAGCCGAACTCGGACAGGGTAGGACTAGCGGGATCTACGAGCAGTACTTC
>few|TRBJ2-1|-|16|TRBV5-1
CASSQGFFGVYNEQFF
TGCGCCAGCAGCCAGGGGTTCTTTGGAGTCTACAATGAGCAGTTCTTC
>few|TRBJ2-7|-|16|TRBV19
CASSAEGGPASYEQYF
TGTGCCAGTAGTGCCGAAGGGGGTCCGGCCTCCTACGAGCAGTACTTC
>-|TRBJ2-7|-|13|TRBV6-1
CASIHPGAYEQYF
TGTGCCAGCATACATCCCGGGGCCTACGAGCAGTACTTC
>many|TRBJ2-4|-|12|TRBV6-6
CASSYGENIQYF
TGTGCCAGCAGTTACGGGGAAAACATTCAGTACTTC
>few|TRBJ2-7|-|14|TRBV4-3
CASSRGLAGGEQYF
TGCGCCAGCAGCCGAGGGCTCGCCGGGGGAGAGCAGTACTTC
>-|TRBJ2-7|TRBD1|18|TRBV4-1
CASSQVIFSGTGVQEQYF
TGCGCCAGCAGCCAAGTTATATTTTCGGGGACAGGGGTACAGGAGCAGTACTTC
>-|TRBJ1-4|-|13|TRBV2
CASSGGAGEKLFF
TGTGCCAGCAGTGGGGGGGCAGGAGAAAAACTGTTTTTT
>many|TRBJ1-1|-|17|TRBV28
CASSRRALLDMNTEAFF
TGTGCCAGCAGTCGACGGGCCCTCCTCGACATGAACACTGAAGCTTTCTTT
>-|TRBJ2-7|-|13|TRBV19
CASSFGSNHEQYF
TGTGCCAGCTCTTTCGGGAGTAACCACGAGCAGTACTTC
>-|TRBJ2-2|-|11|TRBV30
CACTGYGELFF
TGTGCCTGTACCGGGTACGGGGAGCTGTTTTTT
>many|TRBJ1-5|-|18|TRBV4-3
CASSQDFIRGGVGQPQHF
TGCGCCAGCAGCCAAGATTTTATCAGGGGTGGCGTCGGACAGCCCCAGCATTTT
>few|TRBJ2-7|-|11|TRBV10-3
CAISAVGEQYF
TGTGCCATCAGTGCGGTAGGCGAGCAGTACTTC
>many|TRBJ2-7|-|15|TRBV7-9
CASSPAVRSEYEQYF
TGTGCCAGCAGCCCGGCCGTAAGATCAGAATACGAGCAGTACTTC
>-|TRBJ2-3|-|14|TRBV7-6
CASRLTGRTDTQYF
TGTGCCAGCCGCTTGACCGGGCGCACAGATACGCAGTATTTT
>-|TRBJ2-2|-|17|TRBV9
CASSVSRHHANTGELFF
TGTGCCAGCAGCGTAAGTCGCCACCACGCGAACACCGGGGAGCTGTTTTTT
>-|TRBJ2-7|-|11|TRBV27
CASSSGHEQHF
TGTGCCAGCAGTTCCGGGCACGAGCAGCACTTC